This is a list of T cell receptor beta chains from one sample in a study of blood T cells in healthy people across ages. A single record per CDR3 protein comes from TCRdb applying MiXCR to the 5' RACE reads. This table has about 1.7 million distinct CDR3 sequences, 28% appearing once. The sample consisted of blood. The receptors shown here come from a woman under 40 in good health. Each CDR3 is given with its conserved first and last residue. Fields, in order: CDR3 length, J gene, V gene, D gene, clone size, CDR3 protein, CDR3 DNA. The D gene is left open where the match is weak. Clone size is stated in some rows and not others, as once, few, many or a class when expanded.

length: 16; J: TRBJ2-1; V: TRBV28; D: .; size: .; CDR3: CASRERQLSSYNEQFF; DNA: TGTGCCAGCAGGGAGCGACAGCTTAGCTCCTACAATGAGCAGTTCTTC
length: 16; J: TRBJ1-2; V: TRBV9; D: .; size: .; CDR3: CASSVAPSQSNYGYTF; DNA: TGTGCCAGCAGCGTAGCGCCCTCGCAGTCTAACTATGGCTACACCTTC
length: 16; J: TRBJ2-7; V: TRBV6-5; D: .; size: few; CDR3: CASSYSSGRGLHEQYF; DNA: TGTGCCAGCAGTTACTCGAGCGGAAGAGGCCTCCACGAGCAGTACTTC
length: 13; J: TRBJ2-5; V: TRBV5-5; D: .; size: many; CDR3: CASSLGWKETQYF; DNA: TGTGCCAGCAGCTTGGGTTGGAAAGAGACCCAGTACTTC
length: 15; J: TRBJ2-2; V: TRBV7-3; D: TRBD1; size: .; CDR3: CASSWDRDHTGELFF; DNA: TGTGCCAGCAGCTGGGACAGGGACCACACCGGGGAGCTGTTTTTT
length: 15; J: TRBJ1-1; V: TRBV20-1; D: TRBD1; size: .; CDR3: CSARDLRDRVRGAFF; DNA: TGCAGTGCTAGAGACCTCCGGGACAGGGTTCGGGGAGCTTTCTTT
length: 14; J: TRBJ2-7; V: TRBV29-1; D: .; size: many; CDR3: CSVTLGARGNEQYF; DNA: TGCAGCGTTACCCTCGGGGCAAGAGGGAACGAGCAGTACTTC
length: 16; J: TRBJ2-7; V: TRBV4-2; D: TRBD2; size: many; CDR3: CASSQEGAGGTYEQYF; DNA: TGTGCCAGCAGCCAAGAGGGAGCGGGGGGAACCTACGAGCAGTACTTC
length: 14; J: TRBJ1-5; V: TRBV3-1; D: .; size: few; CDR3: CASSQSDNNQPQHF; DNA: TGTGCCAGCAGCCAGTCGGACAACAATCAGCCCCAGCATTTT
length: 12; J: TRBJ1-1; V: TRBV20-1; D: .; size: .; CDR3: CSARTPDTEAFF; DNA: TGCAGTGCTAGGACTCCCGACACTGAAGCTTTCTTT
length: 16; J: TRBJ2-7; V: TRBV18; D: TRBD1; size: many; CDR3: CASSAKGQGKSYEQYF; DNA: TGTGCCAGCTCAGCAAAGGGACAGGGTAAATCCTACGAGCAGTACTTC
length: 15; J: TRBJ2-3; V: TRBV2; D: .; size: .; CDR3: CASSPQGWGTDTQYF; DNA: TGTGCCAGCAGTCCACAGGGATGGGGCACAGATACGCAGTATTTT
length: 14; J: TRBJ2-7; V: TRBV27; D: TRBD2; size: many; CDR3: CASRGLAGAYEQYF; DNA: TGTGCCAGCCGGGGACTAGCGGGGGCCTACGAGCAGTACTTC
length: 13; J: TRBJ1-4; V: TRBV21-1; D: .; size: .; CDR3: CAGSGTDNEKLFF; DNA: TGTGCCGGTTCCGGGACCGACAATGAAAAACTGTTTTTT
length: 15; J: TRBJ2-1; V: TRBV5-6; D: .; size: few; CDR3: CASSPESGTYNEQFF; DNA: TGTGCCAGCAGCCCCGAGTCAGGGACCTACAATGAGCAGTTCTTC
length: 15; J: TRBJ1-5; V: TRBV12-3/TRBV12-4; D: .; size: .; CDR3: CASSTGMSGGQPQHF; DNA: TGTGCCAGCAGTACAGGGATGAGTGGTGGTCAGCCCCAGCATTTT
length: 13; J: TRBJ2-5; V: TRBV15; D: TRBD1; size: many; CDR3: CATSKGAGETQYF; DNA: TGTGCCACCAGCAAGGGGGCAGGAGAGACCCAGTACTTC
length: 17; J: TRBJ2-3; V: TRBV9; D: TRBD2; size: many; CDR3: CASSIGTSGRSWNTQYF; DNA: TGTGCCAGCAGCATCGGGACTAGCGGGAGGAGTTGGAATACGCAGTATTTT
length: 12; J: TRBJ1-2; V: TRBV29-1; D: .; size: .; CDR3: CSVVWRSYGYTF; DNA: TGCAGCGTTGTGTGGAGGAGCTATGGCTACACCTTC
length: 15; J: TRBJ2-1; V: TRBV6-4; D: .; size: .; CDR3: CASIYTASSYNERFF; DNA: TGTGCCAGCATCTATACAGCGAGCTCCTACAATGAGCGGTTCTTC
length: 14; J: TRBJ2-7; V: TRBV5-1; D: .; size: .; CDR3: CASSLAGQADEQYF; DNA: TGCGCCAGCAGCTTGGCGGGGCAGGCGGACGAGCAGTACTTC
length: 14; J: TRBJ1-1; V: TRBV3-1; D: .; size: .; CDR3: CASSQEAPNTEAFF; DNA: TGTGCCAGCAGCCAAGAGGCGCCGAACACTGAAGCTTTCTTT
length: 15; J: TRBJ2-7; V: TRBV6-5; D: .; size: many; CDR3: CASSYSADSSYEQYF; DNA: TGTGCCAGCAGTTACTCGGCGGATAGCTCCTACGAGCAGTACTTC
length: 16; J: TRBJ2-3; V: TRBV6-6; D: .; size: .; CDR3: CASSTIAETSTDTQYF; DNA: TGTGCCAGCAGTACCATAGCGGAAACTAGCACAGATACGCAGTATTTT
length: 12; J: TRBJ1-1; V: TRBV12-3/TRBV12-4; D: .; size: few; CDR3: CASSFLREVAFF; DNA: TGTGCCAGCAGTTTCCTGCGGGAGGTAGCTTTCTTT
length: 14; J: TRBJ1-5; V: TRBV5-5; D: .; size: .; CDR3: CASSPGNLNQPQHF; DNA: TGTGCCAGCAGCCCAGGGAACCTCAATCAGCCCCAGCATTTT